This TCR beta chain appears in the sequencing data of a study of blood T cell repertoires in COVID-19. Turning to the study itself: The United States, Italy and Spain were the sources of the acute and convalescent COVID-19 samples. From T cells, B-cell-depleted T cells, or PBMCs came the material, which was cDNA or gDNA.

Assay used: immunoSEQ multiplex PCR; TCRdb lists only in-frame clones, some missing. The sample holds some 210,000 clones; approximately 90% are singletons and the top ten take approximately 1.2%. The CDR3 extends over 15 amino acids. V was pared by 5 bases and J by 8 bases, with 7 bases of the junction left unmatched. Germline CDR1 and CDR2: SGHTA and FQGNSA. Material: peripheral blood. The chain is built from TRBV7-2 and TRBJ2-1; 12 bases are a match to TRBD1. This clonotype was sampled from a man between 25 and 39 years old with acute or convalescent COVID-19. Written as DNA, the CDR3 is TGTGCCAGCAGCGGCGGGACAGGGGGCTTCTATGAGCAGTTCTTC. Protein: CASSGGTGGFYEQFF.